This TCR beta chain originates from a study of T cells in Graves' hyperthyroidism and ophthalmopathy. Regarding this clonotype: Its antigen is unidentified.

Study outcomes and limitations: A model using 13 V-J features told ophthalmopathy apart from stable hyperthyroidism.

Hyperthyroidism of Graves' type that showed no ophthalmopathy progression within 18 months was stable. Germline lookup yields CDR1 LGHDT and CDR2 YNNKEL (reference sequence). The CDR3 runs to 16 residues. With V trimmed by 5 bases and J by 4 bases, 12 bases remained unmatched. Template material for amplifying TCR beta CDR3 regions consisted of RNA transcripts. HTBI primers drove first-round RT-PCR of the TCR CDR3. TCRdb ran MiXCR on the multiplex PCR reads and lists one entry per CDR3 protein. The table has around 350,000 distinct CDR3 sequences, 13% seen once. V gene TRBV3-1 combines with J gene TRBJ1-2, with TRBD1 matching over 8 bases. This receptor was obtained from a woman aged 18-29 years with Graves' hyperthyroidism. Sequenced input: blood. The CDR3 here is CASSWDRPTSFYGYTF. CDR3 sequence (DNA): TGTGCCAGCAGCTGGGACAGGCCGACATCCTTCTATGGCTACACCTTC. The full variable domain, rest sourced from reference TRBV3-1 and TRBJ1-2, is DTAVSQTPKYLVTQMGNDKSIKCEQNLGHDTMYWYKQDSKKFLKIMFSYNNKELIINETVPNRFSPKSPDKAHLNLHINSLELGDSAVYFCASSWDRPTSFYGYTFGSGTRLTVV.